These 28 T cell receptor beta chains were all obtained from the same sample, sequenced in a study of PD-L1 blockade in urothelial cancer. Repertoires were generated with immunoSEQ multiplex PCR, while TCRdb's copy carries only in-frame clones and drops some. The data contain 85,000 to 100,000 clones, roughly 84% of them seen just once; the ten biggest clones take up about 2%. Time point defined: pretreatment peripheral blood. The starting material was PBMCs, obtained around atezolizumab (anti-PD-L1) treatment. These receptors all come from a man in his sixties with urothelial cancer.

This sequence joins TRBV5-1 and TRBJ2-5, with 13 bases identical to TRBD2. The CDR3 is 17 amino acids. Germline V CDR1 and CDR2: SGHRS, YFSETQ. Trimming at V came to 2 bases and at J to 4 bases, leaving 8 bases not matched to a gene. The CDR3 sequence: CASSFGTRLAGGETQYF. Written as DNA, the CDR3 is TGCGCCAGCAGCTTTGGGACCCGACTAGCGGGAGGAGAGACCCAGTACTTC.

The CDR3 loop reads CASSPGTATEAFF. The CDR3 DNA follows: TGTGCCAGCAGCCCCGGGACAGCCACTGAAGCTTTCTTT. This chain connects TRBV28 to TRBJ1-1; 7 positions match TRBD1. The V segment lost 6 bases and the J segment 4 bases; nucleotides outside the gene matches: 5. This CDR3 has 13 amino acids. Germline V gives CDR1 MDHEN, CDR2 SYDVKM.

The chain recombines TRBV28 with TRBJ2-7, with 9 nucleotides matching TRBD1. The CDR3 totals 15 residues. CDR1 MDHEN and CDR2 SYDVKM come from the germline V gene. V was pared by 4 bases and J by 0 bases, with 4 bases of the junction left unmatched. The CDR3 DNA sequence: TGTGCCAGCAGTTCAACAGGGGGCGCCTCCTACGAGCAGTACTTC. It yields the protein CASSSTGGASYEQYF.

V gene TRBV7-2 combines with J gene TRBJ1-2; a weak D match, TRBD1 (5 bases). Germline-derived CDR1 and CDR2 are SGHTA and FQGNSA. The V gene lost 6 bases and the J gene lost 3 bases, with 11 bases spanning the gap. The CDR3 loop spans 13 amino acids. The CDR3 DNA sequence: TGTGCCAGCAGGCGGGGCGGCTACTATGGCTACACCTTC. It encodes CASRRGGYYGYTF. Supplemented by reference TRBV7-2 and TRBJ1-2, the full variable domain reads GAGVSQSPSNKVTEKGKDVELRCDPISGHTALYWYRQSLGQGLEFLIYFQGNSAPDKSGLPSDRFSAERTGGSVSTLTIQRTQQEDSAVYLCASRRGGYYGYTFGSGTRLTVV.

DNA for the CDR3: TGTGCCAGCTCACCAGGACTAGCGGTCACAGATACGCAGTATTTT. As protein: CASSPGLAVTDTQYF. The rearrangement joins TRBV18 to TRBJ2-3; TRBD2 aligns across 10 bases. V trimming: 2 bases; J trimming: 2 bases; junction bases outside the gene matches: 1. In germline, CDR1 is KGHSH, CDR2 LQKENI. The CDR3 covers 15 residues.

In DNA, the CDR3 is TGCGCCAGCAGCCAAGATCCGCCGCACCAGACAGGGTTCTACGAGCAGTACTTC. It specifies CASSQDPPHQTGFYEQYF. The genes are TRBV4-1 and TRBJ2-7; 7 positions agree with TRBD1. Germline trimming cut 0 bases from V and 3 bases from J; bases unmatched to any gene: 14. The germline CDR1 and CDR2 sequences are MGHRA and YSYEKL. This CDR3 is 18 amino acids long.

The chain has TRBV9 and TRBJ2-2, with 10 bases lining up with TRBD2. The CDR3 is 16 residues long. The ends lost 4 bases at V and 0 bases at J; junction bases unmatched: 3. Germline-derived CDR1 and CDR2 are SGDLS and YYNGEE. The CDR3 here is CASSRLAGPNTGELFF. The CDR3 DNA is TGTGCCAGCAGCAGACTAGCGGGTCCGAACACCGGGGAGCTGTTTTTT. Full variable domain (missing parts from reference TRBV9 and TRBJ2-2): DSGVTQTPKHLITATGQRVTLRCSPRSGDLSVYWYQQSLDQGLQFLIQYYNGEERAKGNILERFSAQQFPDLHSELNLSSLELGDSALYFCASSRLAGPNTGELFFGEGSRLTVL.

This clone was seen a single time. The chain uses TRBV6-6 and TRBJ2-3; 8 bases map to TRBD2. Germline V CDR1 and CDR2: MNHNY, SVGAGI (reference sequence). V was clipped by 7 bases and J by 2 bases; unmatched bases: 8. The CDR3 contains 15 residues. The CDR3, as DNA: TGTGCCAGCACGGGGGGGGATTTTCCCACAGATACGCAGTATTTT. Amino acid sequence: CASTGGDFPTDTQYF.

In its sample, this clone was seen once. The V call is TRBV19, the J call TRBJ2-1, with 7 bases fitting TRBD2. Germline loops: CDR1 LNHDA, CDR2 SQIVND (reference sequence). This CDR3 contains 19 residues. The trim removed 3 bases at V and 3 bases at J, leaving 17 bases unmatched. The CDR3 DNA reads TGTGCCAGTAGTATGCCCCGGGTGGAGGGACTACCACACTACAATGAGCAGTTCTTC. Amino acid sequence: CASSMPRVEGLPHYNEQFF.

The chain couples TRBV6-1 to TRBJ2-4, with D possibly matching TRBD1 (5 bases). The germline V gene encodes CDR1 MNHNS and CDR2 SASEGT. CDR3 length: 14 residues. Trimming took 4 bases from V and 5 from J, leaving 12 bases between them. CDR3 sequence (DNA): TGTGCCAGCAGTGTCCCTGGGGCTCAAAACATTCAGTACTTC. Translation: CASSVPGAQNIQYF.

For this clone: The junction does not match germline at one end; this may be a read error. The chain has TRBV27 and TRBJ2-3, with D possibly matching TRBD2 (6 bases). The germline V gene has CDR1 MNHEY and CDR2 SMNVEV (reference sequence). The CDR3 has 14 residues. The CDR3: CASSLGGSRDTQYF. The CDR3 DNA reads as TGTGCCAGCAGTTTGGGGGGTAGCAGAGATACGCAGTATTTT.

V is TRBV2 and J is TRBJ2-7; 9 nucleotides match TRBD1. There are 14 residues in the CDR3. Trimming took 8 bases from V and 4 from J; bases not matched to a gene: 9. Germline V lookup: CDR1 SNHLY, CDR2 FYNNEI. CDR3 protein: CASYSGQGTYEQYF. Written as DNA, the CDR3 is TGTGCCAGCTACTCGGGACAGGGAACTTACGAGCAGTACTTC.

This clone occurred once. The J gene is TRBJ2-1, the V gene TRBV7-9; tentatively, D is TRBD1 (6 bases). The CDR3 has 16 residues. CDR1 and CDR2 (germline): SEHNR, FQNEAQ (reference sequence). Trimming cost V 5 bases and J 2 bases, with 16 bases left between them. The CDR3 protein is CASSVTGTSPYNEQFF. As DNA, the CDR3 is TGTGCCAGCAGCGTTACAGGGACGTCGCCCTACAATGAGCAGTTCTTC.

CDR3 DNA sequence: TGTGCCAGCAGCGTAGATGGAGCGAGCACAGATACGCAGTATTTT. This codes for CASSVDGASTDTQYF. The chain uses TRBV9 and TRBJ2-3, with D unresolved. Trimming cost V 0 bases and J 0 bases, with 8 bases left between them. Germline CDR1 and CDR2: SGDLS and YYNGEE. The CDR3 totals 15 residues.

A word on this clone: The same CDR3 can be traced to other DNA sequences in this sample. The chain employs TRBV11-2 and TRBJ2-7; D not resolved. With 1 base removed from V and 2 bases from J, the gap between germline ends came to 6 bases. CDR1 is SGHAT, CDR2 FQNNGV, per germline. The CDR3 is 13 residues long. This CDR3 is CASSLGSAYEQYF. For the CDR3, the DNA is TGTGCCAGCAGCTTAGGCTCAGCCTACGAGCAGTACTTC.

V gene TRBV10-3 combines with J gene TRBJ1-1, with 11 positions matching TRBD1. The CDR3 consists of 15 residues. Germline CDR1 ENHRY, CDR2 SYGVKD. J lost 4 bases, V lost 6 bases, and 7 bases had no gene match. CDR3 in DNA: TGTGCCATCAGGGGGGACAGGGGGAAGGGCACTGAAGCTTTCTTT. It yields the protein CAIRGDRGKGTEAFF.

The rearrangement uses TRBV5-1 and TRBJ1-5; 7 bases are a match to TRBD1. J lost 1 base, V lost 5 bases, and 3 bases had no gene match. The CDR3 covers 14 residues. The V gene's germline CDR1 is SGHRS and CDR2 YFSETQ. The CDR3 is CASREGQSNQPQHF. CDR3 sequence (DNA): TGCGCCAGCAGAGAGGGACAGAGCAATCAGCCCCAGCATTTT.

The chain uses TRBV5-5 and TRBJ1-1, with D hard to call. Trimming took off 0 bases at V and 0 bases at J, with 12 bases between the two ends. Germline CDR1 is SGHKS and CDR2 is YYEKEE (reference sequence). The CDR3 runs to 16 residues. In DNA, the CDR3 is TGTGCCAGCAGCTTGGGAGTTGGGAGTATGAACACTGAAGCTTTCTTT. Protein product: CASSLGVGSMNTEAFF.

V usage is TRBV27 and J usage is TRBJ2-7; D unresolved. CDR1 is MNHEY and CDR2 is SMNVEV in the germline V gene (reference sequence). The CDR3 covers 15 residues. Trimming pared 2 bases from V and 0 bases from J, leaving 11 bases between. The CDR3, as DNA: TGTGCCAGCAGTTTAGTCAGCGTGAACTCCTACGAGCAGTACTTC. Its translation: CASSLVSVNSYEQYF.

The rearrangement links TRBV27 to TRBJ1-4; TRBD1 agrees at 7 bases. Trimming cost V 5 bases and J 6 bases; bases outside gene matches: 6. Germline V CDR1 and CDR2: MNHEY, SMNVEV (reference sequence). CDR3 length: 14 residues. CDR3 sequence (DNA): TGTGCCAGCAGTCCCGACAGGGAATATGAAAAACTGTTTTTT. It is translated as CASSPDREYEKLFF.

The V gene is TRBV5-1, the J gene TRBJ1-1; the D is unclear. There are 13 residues in the CDR3. V was shortened by 3 bases and J by 4 bases, with 10 bases between the two germline ends. The germline V gene has CDR1 SGHRS and CDR2 YFSETQ. CDR3 DNA: TGCGCCAGCAGCTGGCAAGCGGGCACTGAAGCTTTCTTT. Translated: CASSWQAGTEAFF.

The rearrangement links TRBV5-1 to TRBJ2-2; 8 nucleotides line up with TRBD1. The CDR3 spans 16 residues. In germline, CDR1 is SGHRS, CDR2 YFSETQ. V gave up 1 base and J gave up 6 bases; unmatched junction bases: 8. The CDR3 nucleotides are TGCGCCAGCAGCTTGCGTACAGGGGGTGGAGCCGGGGAGCTGTTTTTT. Its protein is CASSLRTGGGAGELFF.

This clone was detected once. V is TRBV9 and J is TRBJ1-1; D ambiguous. The CDR3 length is 15 residues. The V and J ends lost 0 bases and 1 base respectively, with 10 bases between them. Germline V gene data show CDR1 as SGDLS and CDR2 as YYNGEE. The CDR3, as DNA: TGTGCCAGCAGCGTAGAGATGGAGGGGAACACTGAAGCTTTCTTT. Its protein product is CASSVEMEGNTEAFF. Full variable domain (remainder filled in from reference TRBV9 and TRBJ1-1): DSGVTQTPKHLITATGQRVTLRCSPRSGDLSVYWYQQSLDQGLQFLIQYYNGEERAKGNILERFSAQQFPDLHSELNLSSLELGDSALYFCASSVEMEGNTEAFFGQGTRLTVV.

This chain connects TRBV18 to TRBJ2-5, with D perhaps matching TRBD2 (5 bases). In germline, CDR1 is KGHSH, CDR2 LQKENI. This CDR3 contains 14 residues. The V gene lost 6 bases and the J gene lost 1 base, with 12 bases spanning the gap. CDR3 DNA sequence: TGTGCCAGCTCCTCCCGGGGAGCCCAAGAGACCCAGTACTTC. Its protein product is CASSSRGAQETQYF.

The J gene is TRBJ2-5, the V gene TRBV19, with 7 positions matching TRBD1. Germline V gene sequence: CDR1 LNHDA, CDR2 SQIVND (reference sequence). V was clipped by 6 bases and J by 5 bases; unmatched bases: 6. This CDR3 has 13 amino acids. The CDR3 sequence is CASSQTGEETQYF. DNA for the CDR3: TGTGCCAGTAGCCAAACAGGGGAGGAGACCCAGTACTTC.

The chain is built from TRBV7-2 and TRBJ2-3; 15 nucleotides align to TRBD2. Losses at the gene ends were 2 bases for V and 4 bases for J; bases not matched to a gene: 7. The CDR3 consists of 18 residues. Germline V gives CDR1 SGHTA, CDR2 FQGNSA. The CDR3 bases are TGTGCCAGCAGCTTATTCGGACTAGCGGGGGGGATGGCAGATACGCAGTATTTT. Translation: CASSLFGLAGGMADTQYF.

The chain joins TRBV11-3 to TRBJ1-3, with unresolved D. Germline CDR1 is SGHNT and CDR2 is YENEEA. The V end lost 4 bases, the J end lost 0 bases, and 10 bases lay between the germline ends. CDR3 length: 15 residues. In nucleotides, the CDR3 is TGTGCCAGCAGCTCGTCGGGGAACTCTGGAAACACCATATATTTT. Translation: CASSSSGNSGNTIYF. Based on the CDR3 plus reference TRBV11-3 and TRBJ1-3, the full variable domain is EAGVVQSPRYKIIEKKQPVAFWCNPISGHNTLYWYLQNLGQGPELLIRYENEEAVDDSQLPKDRFSAERLKGVDSTLKIQPAELGDSAVYLCASSSSGNSGNTIYFGEGSWLTVV.

The sample holds a few counts of this clone. The chain has TRBV5-5 and TRBJ2-7; TRBD1 matches at 9 bases. The CDR3 length is 14 residues. CDR1 is SGHKS, CDR2 YYEKEE, per germline (reference sequence). V lost 3 bases and J lost 5; bases outside the gene matches: 6. The CDR3, as DNA: TGTGCCAGCAGCTCAGGGGACAGGGTCAACGAGCAGTACTTC. Translating gives CASSSGDRVNEQYF.